The clone carrying this TCR beta chain occurred once. The CDR3 loop spans 14 amino acids. J gave up 2 bases and V 0 bases, and 2 bases lay outside the gene matches. Germline V gives CDR1 SGHRS, CDR2 YFSETQ. In the original processing: The authors estimated nucleated cell counts from reference gene primer amplification. Profiling relied on immunoSEQ multiplex PCR, and the TCRdb table lists in-frame clones only, not all of them. V and J calls and clone size are as listed in that table; D and trimming were resolved from the DNA. The sample comprises over 50,000 clones, 80% to 90% of which are singletons, and over 7.5% rests with the top ten. This sample was included in a study of blood T cell repertoires in COVID-19. Study-wide context: There were acute and convalescent COVID-19 samples, and they came from the United States, Italy and Spain. Sources were T cells, B-cell-depleted T cells, or PBMCs; the material itself was cDNA or gDNA.

The TCR was taken from a man aged 50-60 years with active COVID-19. This sequence joins TRBV5-1 and TRBJ2-7, with 7 bases lining up with TRBD1. Sequencing was done on a sample of peripheral blood. This CDR3 is CASSLGGQAYEQYF. The CDR3 DNA is TGCGCCAGCAGCTTGGGCGGACAGGCCTACGAGCAGTACTTC.